This T cell receptor (beta chain) was profiled in a study of T-cell memory formation after mild COVID-19. Study-wide points: Clones that shrank (day 15 to 85) were balanced CD4/CD8, whereas later expanders leaned CD4+. Contracting CD4+ clones sat mainly in CM and EM; CD8+ in EMRA.

The authors produced TCR alpha and TCR beta cDNA libraries with sample barcodes and UMIs by 5'RACE using constant-segment primers. Each CDR3 protein is one row after TCRdb ran MiXCR on the 5' RACE reads. The sample lists about 400,000 distinct CDR3 sequences; 16% were seen once. This CDR3 is built from 15 residues. Trimming at V came to 3 bases and at J to 5 bases, leaving 2 bases not matched to a gene. CDR1 MGHRA and CDR2 YSYEKL come from the germline V gene. This clonotype was picked up a small number of times. What it binds is not known. The chain couples TRBV4-1 to TRBJ1-6, with 9 nucleotides matching TRBD1. Sequencing used PBMCs or a T cell subset sorted from them (not recorded which). The clonotype originates from a man aged 18 to 29 who had mild COVID-19 (a few samples of this study predate the infection). Cell type and time point are not known. In DNA, the CDR3 is TGCGCCAGCAGCCAGAGGACAGGGGATAATTCACCCCTCCACTTT. It yields the protein CASSQRTGDNSPLHF.